A single sample is the source of the 18 T cell receptor beta chains below, sequenced in a study of cytomegalovirus exposure and HLA in healthy donors. It was with 60 Vbeta and 13 Jbeta primers that the PCR ran. TCRdb keeps only in-frame clones here, not all; method: immunoSEQ multiplex PCR. This table has over 75,000 clones, roughly 80% appearing once. Sequenced: PBMCs. The source of these receptors is a man aged 50-60 years in good health and CMV-seropositive.

CDR3 protein: CASSAGEKTGVYEQYF. CDR3 DNA: TGTGCCAGCAGCGCTGGGGAAAAGACAGGGGTTTACGAGCAGTACTTC. The genes are TRBV9 and TRBJ2-7; TRBD1 matches at 8 bases. V shed 3 bases, J shed 4 bases, and the junction held 12 bases outside the gene matches. Germline CDR1 SGDLS, CDR2 YYNGEE. The CDR3 contains 16 residues.

The chain joins TRBV27 to TRBJ1-2, with D perhaps matching TRBD1 (5 bases). The CDR3 is 15 residues long. V lost 7 bases and J 6 bases, leaving 21 bases between the germline ends. CDR1 and CDR2 (germline): MNHEY, SMNVEV (reference sequence). The CDR3 region has the DNA TGTGCCAGCAAGCTGGTGGGGCAGCGCGGGGATGGCTACACCTTC. Residues: CASKLVGQRGDGYTF.

This clone turned up a few times. The chain joins TRBV14 to TRBJ1-1; weak D call: TRBD1 (5 bases). Per the germline V gene, CDR1 is SGHDN and CDR2 is FVKESK. The ends were cut back, 4 bases at V and 5 bases at J, with 17 bases in the middle. The CDR3 loop spans 15 amino acids. CDR3 bases: TGTGCCAGCAGCCCCCTCGGGGGGTTCAGAACTGAAGCTTTCTTT. Translated, it gives CASSPLGGFRTEAFF.

This clone was counted a few times. V is TRBV6-6 and J is TRBJ2-1; D remains ambiguous. Trimming cost V 7 bases and J 0 bases, with 13 bases left between them. This CDR3 has 15 amino acids. Per the germline V gene, CDR1 is MNHNY and CDR2 is SVGAGI (reference sequence). CDR3 bases: TGTGCCAGCACCCCTCGAGAGAGCTCCTACAATGAGCAGTTCTTC. This sequence encodes CASTPRESSYNEQFF.

The chain employs TRBV5-8 and TRBJ2-1, with a possible D match to TRBD1 (5 bases). CDR3 length: 15 amino acids. V was cut by 2 bases and J by 2 bases, with 11 bases left in between. Germline lookup yields CDR1 SGHTS and CDR2 YDEGEE. CDR3 loop: CASSFTGSPYNEQFF. The CDR3 bases are TGTGCCAGCAGCTTTACAGGTTCCCCCTACAATGAGCAGTTCTTC.

The rearrangement links TRBV2 to TRBJ2-5; 8 bases fit TRBD2. Germline V gene sequence: CDR1 SNHLY, CDR2 FYNNEI. The CDR3 length is 18 residues. Trimming cost V 4 bases and J 3 bases; bases outside gene matches: 16. The CDR3 coding sequence is TGTGCCAGCAGTGGTGCCCCCGAAGGCGGGGGGCCGAAAGAGACCCAGTACTTC. Residues: CASSGAPEGGGPKETQYF.

The chain couples TRBV30 to TRBJ1-3; D is possibly TRBD1 (6 bases). The CDR3 has 15 residues. Germline CDR1 is GTSNPN and CDR2 is SVGIG (reference sequence). The V end was cut by 1 base, the J end by 4 bases, with 14 bases between. The CDR3 region has the DNA TGTGCCTGGAGTGGGGTCGTGAGGGGGGGAAACACCATATATTTT. Its translation is CAWSGVVRGGNTIYF.

V usage is TRBV27 and J usage is TRBJ1-5, with D tentatively TRBD1 (5 bases). The ends were cut back, 6 bases at V and 7 bases at J, with 19 bases in the middle. CDR1 is MNHEY and CDR2 is SMNVEV in the germline V gene (reference sequence). The CDR3 is 15 amino acids. CDR3 region: CASSRDATSGQPQHF. CDR3 bases: TGTGCCAGCAGCCGAGATGCCACGTCAGGGCAGCCCCAGCATTTT.

The rearrangement links TRBV7-3 to TRBJ2-6; 7 bases agree with TRBD1. V trimming: 6 bases; J trimming: 0 bases; junction bases outside the gene matches: 5. The CDR3 is 16 residues long. Germline V gene sequence: CDR1 SGHTA, CDR2 FQGTGA. The CDR3 region is CASSIWDSSGANVLTF. CDR3 nucleotide sequence: TGTGCCAGCAGTATATGGGACAGCTCTGGGGCCAACGTCCTGACTTTC.

The J gene is TRBJ2-3, the V gene TRBV7-2; 7 nucleotides line up with TRBD2. V lost 9 bases to trimming and J lost 2 bases; unmatched junction nucleotides: 5. Germline values: CDR1 SGHTA, CDR2 FQGNSA. The CDR3 sequence is 13 residues long. CDR3 bases: TGTGCCAGTGGGGGGGGAAACACAGATACGCAGTATTTT. Translated: CASGGGNTDTQYF.

The chain recombines TRBV19 with TRBJ1-6, with D perhaps matching TRBD1 (6 bases). V was trimmed by 4 bases and J by 9 bases, leaving 16 bases between them. The CDR3 runs to 15 residues. Germline V gene lookup returns CDR1 LNHDA and CDR2 SQIVND (reference sequence). CDR3: CASSTVGRGASPLHF. The CDR3 nucleotides read TGTGCCAGTAGTACGGTCGGCAGGGGTGCTTCACCCCTCCACTTT.

V and J are TRBV7-9 and TRBJ2-7, with 9 bases lining up with TRBD1. The CDR3 covers 16 residues. V lost 6 bases and J lost 0; bases outside the gene matches: 9. The germline CDR1 and CDR2 sequences are SEHNR and FQNEAQ (reference sequence). The CDR3 DNA is TGTGCCAGCAGTAGGGAAGGGACAGGGAGCTCCTACGAGCAGTACTTC. Its protein is CASSREGTGSSYEQYF.

The CDR3, as DNA: TGTGCCAGCAGCATAGGACAGGGGGCCTACGAGCAGTACTTC. Encoded protein: CASSIGQGAYEQYF. The chain carries TRBV11-2 and TRBJ2-7; 10 bases align to TRBD1. Germline V gives CDR1 SGHAT, CDR2 FQNNGV. The CDR3 sequence is 14 residues long. V was clipped by 5 bases and J by 2 bases; unmatched bases: 3.

The chain links TRBV19 to TRBJ2-3, with 12 bases fitting TRBD2. Germline CDR1 and CDR2: LNHDA and SQIVND (reference sequence). After removal of 4 bases from V and 3 bases from J, the junction contained 2 bases not matched to a gene. This CDR3 contains 15 residues. This CDR3 is CASSTGLAGTDTQYF. The CDR3 bases are TGTGCCAGTAGTACCGGACTAGCGGGGACAGATACGCAGTATTTT.

This chain connects TRBV10-2 to TRBJ1-6; D is unresolved. Germline lookup yields CDR1 WSHSY and CDR2 SAAADI. V lost 6 bases and J lost 0, with 12 bases in between. The CDR3 loop spans 16 amino acids. DNA for the CDR3: TGCGCCAGCAGGGTTCCGGGGAGCTCCTATAATTCACCCCTCCACTTT. Its translation: CASRVPGSSYNSPLHF.

This chain connects TRBV6-5 to TRBJ2-5; 8 nucleotides agree with TRBD1. The DNA end favors TRBJ2-7, so the J call may be wrong. The CDR3 totals 13 residues. Germline-derived CDR1 and CDR2 are MNHEY and SVGAGI. The CDR3: CASSYGTGYEQYF. The CDR3 region has the DNA TGTGCCAGCAGTTACGGGACAGGCTACGAGCAGTACTTC.

This clone came up a few times. The V call is TRBV5-6, the J call TRBJ2-2; 7 positions match TRBD1. This CDR3 is 17 amino acids long. Germline-derived CDR1 and CDR2 are SGHDT and YYEEEE. V shed 4 bases and J 3 bases; nucleotides not matched to a gene: 12. CDR3 sequence: CASSRQVTGWDTGELFF. DNA of the CDR3: TGTGCCAGCAGCCGACAGGTGACAGGGTGGGACACCGGGGAGCTGTTTTTT.

The rearrangement uses TRBV5-5 and TRBJ1-2; D unclear. The V gene lost 2 bases and the J gene lost 5 bases, with 7 bases spanning the gap. CDR3 length equals 12 residues. CDR1 and CDR2 from the germline V gene are SGHKS and YYEKEE (reference sequence). CDR3 bases: TGTGCCAGCAGCTTACATGGTTATGGCTACACCTTC. It specifies CASSLHGYGYTF.